The clone carrying this T cell receptor beta chain occurred a few times. Antigen: not known. Time point reported: late sampling 161 to 241 days after vaccination in a few convalescent patients. The treatment denotes: approximately 9-day PBMC culture with coronavirus spike peptide pools or control peptides (ViraFEST assay). This entry is derived from a study of vaccination and CD4 T cells after COVID-19. Study information: Post-COVID draws followed diagnosis by a median 101 days (range 35 to 161).

Findings and limits, study-wide: The median proportion of reactive clones detected only post-vaccination in convalescent patients was 85% to 90%.

Cultured CD4+ T cells had their DNA profiled by the Oncomine TCR Beta short-read assay. A single record per CDR3 protein comes from TCRdb applying MiXCR to the PCR reads. The sample yields roughly 25,000 distinct CDR3 sequences, approximately 28% seen once. The sequences come from CD4+ T cells from blood, cultured in vitro, collected about 7 months after SARS-CoV-2 vaccination. This sequence was found in a human donor who had recovered from COVID-19.

Written as DNA, the CDR3 is TGTGCCAGCAGCCCAGGGGGGGTAAGGGGCAATCAGCCCCAGCATTTT. The encoded protein is CASSPGGVRGNQPQHF. The gene calls are TRBV6-1 and TRBJ1-5, with 7 nucleotides matching TRBD1. With V trimmed by 6 bases and J by 2 bases, 10 bases remained unmatched. CDR3 length: 16 amino acids. Germline lookup yields CDR1 MNHNS and CDR2 SASEGT.